The 23 T cell receptor beta chains presented below share a single source sample, sequenced in a study of blood T cell repertoires in COVID-19. Using immunoSEQ multiplex PCR, the repertoire was profiled, and TCRdb retains in-frame clones only, with some absent. The table has approximately 300,000 clones, about 89% seen once. Sample: peripheral blood. All receptors derive from a man between 18 and 35 years old who had recovered from COVID-19.

This chain links TRBV4-2 with TRBJ1-2, with TRBD1 matching 10 bases. CDR3 length: 15 residues. Trimming removed 5 bases from V and 8 bases from J; junction bases left unmatched: 11. The germline CDR1 and CDR2 sequences are LGHNA and YNFKEQ. The CDR3 is CASSSPDRGQRGYTF. CDR3 bases: TGTGCCAGCAGCTCTCCCGACAGGGGGCAGAGGGGCTACACCTTC.

This chain connects TRBV9 to TRBJ1-2; 9 bases align to TRBD1. The CDR3 has 15 amino acids. Germline trimming cut 3 bases from V and 8 bases from J; bases unmatched to any gene: 11. Per germline, CDR1 SGDLS and CDR2 YYNGEE. The CDR3 DNA reads as TGTGCCAGCAGCGCGGGACAGGGTCTACGGGAGGGCTACACCTTC. Encoded protein: CASSAGQGLREGYTF.

This clone was counted a single time. The chain carries TRBV3-1 (or the pseudogene TRBV3-2) and TRBJ2-6, with 11 bases fitting TRBD1. Germline CDR1 reads LGHDT; CDR2 reads YNNKEL (reference sequence). The CDR3 totals 17 residues. V was pared by 4 bases and J by 3 bases, with 5 bases of the junction left unmatched. Written as DNA, the CDR3 is TGTGCCAGCAGCCTACCGGGACAGGGGGATGGGGCCAACGTCCTGACTTTC. Its protein is CASSLPGQGDGANVLTF.

This chain uses TRBV25-1 with TRBJ2-2, with 8 bases that match TRBD1. This CDR3 contains 16 residues. The germline V gene encodes CDR1 MGHDK and CDR2 SYGVNS. V shed 4 bases and J 4 bases; nucleotides not matched to a gene: 8. The CDR3 is CASSVQGAQSTGELFF. CDR3 DNA: TGTGCCAGCAGTGTGCAGGGGGCGCAGAGCACCGGGGAGCTGTTTTTT. The whole variable domain, filled in from reference TRBV25-1 and TRBJ2-2, reads EADIYQTPRYLVIGTGKKITLECSQTMGHDKMYWYQQDPGMELHLIHYSYGVNSTEKGDLSSESTVSRIRTEHFPLTLESARPSHTSQYLCASSVQGAQSTGELFFGEGSRLTVL.

This sequence joins TRBV5-6 and TRBJ2-3, with a tentative D call TRBD2 (5 bases). CDR1 and CDR2 (germline): SGHDT, YYEEEE. This CDR3 is built from 15 residues. Trimming cost V 0 bases and J 0 bases, with 8 bases left between them. DNA of the CDR3: TGTGCCAGCAGCTTGGACCTAGCTAGCACAGATACGCAGTATTTT. Translated: CASSLDLASTDTQYF.

The chain links TRBV10-3 to TRBJ1-3, with D uncertain. CDR1 ENHRY and CDR2 SYGVKD come from the germline V gene. This CDR3 has 15 amino acids. Trimming removed 6 bases from V and 0 bases from J, with 12 bases in between. The CDR3 loop reads CAISRGQNSGNTIYF. CDR3 nucleotides: TGTGCCATCAGCCGAGGTCAGAACTCTGGAAACACCATATATTTT.

The table lists this clone with a few counts. CDR3 nucleotides: TGTGCCAGTAGTGCTAACAGGGGGCTCCCCTATGGCTACACCTTC. Translated, it gives CASSANRGLPYGYTF. The J gene is TRBJ1-2, the V gene TRBV19, with TRBD1 matching over 9 bases. The CDR3 consists of 15 residues. Trimming took 5 bases from V and 4 from J; bases not matched to a gene: 8. Germline V gene sequence: CDR1 LNHDA, CDR2 SQIVND (reference sequence).

This clone was found once. The V and J genes are TRBV13 and TRBJ2-7; maybe TRBD2 (6 bases). Germline values: CDR1 PRHDT, CDR2 FYEKMQ (reference sequence). This CDR3 has 16 residues. V dropped 2 bases and J dropped 2 bases, with 16 bases sitting between them. The CDR3 reads CASSLSPGGQAYEQYF. For the CDR3, the DNA is TGTGCCAGCAGCTTATCGCCCGGGGGTCAGGCCTACGAGCAGTACTTC.

A few counts support this clone. J is TRBJ2-3 and V is TRBV6-5, with 10 bases matching TRBD2. Germline-derived CDR1 and CDR2 are MNHEY and SVGAGI. The CDR3 extends over 16 amino acids. J gave up 2 bases and V 1 base, and 3 bases lay outside the gene matches. As DNA, the CDR3 is TGTGCCAGCAGTTACTGGCTAGCGGGAGTCACAGATACGCAGTATTTT. It is translated as CASSYWLAGVTDTQYF.

This sequence joins TRBV5-1 and TRBJ2-1; D is perhaps TRBD1 (6 bases). The CDR3 runs 18 residues. Germline lookup yields CDR1 SGHRS and CDR2 YFSETQ. V lost 7 bases and J 3 bases, leaving 26 bases between the germline ends. The CDR3 sequence: CASATWSGAARNYNEQFF. CDR3 DNA sequence: TGCGCCAGCGCTACCTGGTCAGGGGCAGCGCGAAACTACAATGAGCAGTTCTTC.

With regard to this clone: Germline and junction disagree at one end, which may indicate a read error. This chain links TRBV4-2 with TRBJ2-2, with 7 bases matching TRBD1. Germline lookup yields CDR1 LGHNA and CDR2 YNFKEQ. The CDR3 runs to 15 residues. The CDR3 bases are TGTGCCAGCAGCCATGCTGAGGGGGCCACCTGGGAGCTGTTTTTT. It codes for CASSHAEGATWELFF.

V gene TRBV12-5 combines with J gene TRBJ1-2; D might be TRBD1 (5 bases). Trimming removed 1 base from V and 8 bases from J, with 11 bases in between. Germline CDR1 LGHNT, CDR2 FRNRAP. The CDR3 runs to 13 residues. In DNA form, the CDR3 reads TGTGCTAGTGGTTTGGGGCAGGGTATAGGCTACACCTTC. Its protein is CASGLGQGIGYTF.

The rearrangement links TRBV7-2 to TRBJ1-6; tentative D call: TRBD1 (5 bases). CDR3 length: 18 amino acids. Trimming stripped 1 base from V and 0 bases from J, with 13 bases between. Germline CDR1 is SGHTA and CDR2 is FQGNSA. CDR3 bases: TGTGCCAGCAGCTTAGTAGGACACTCAAGCTCCTATAATTCACCCCTCCACTTT. This encodes CASSLVGHSSSYNSPLHF.

V is TRBV9 and J is TRBJ2-3, with D possibly matching TRBD2 (6 bases). This CDR3 contains 15 residues. The germline gives CDR1 SGDLS, CDR2 YYNGEE. V lost 0 bases and J 1 base, leaving 9 bases between the germline ends. The CDR3 here is CASSVDGTGTDTQYF. CDR3 DNA sequence: TGTGCCAGCAGCGTAGACGGGACTGGCACAGATACGCAGTATTTT.

This clone was seen a few times. The rearrangement links TRBV4-1 to TRBJ2-7; 7 bases fit TRBD1. The germline CDR1 and CDR2 sequences are MGHRA and YSYEKL. V shed 3 bases, J shed 3 bases, and the junction held 14 bases outside the gene matches. The CDR3 contains 17 residues. CDR3 sequence reads: CASSQTRGTELIYEQYF. DNA for the CDR3: TGCGCCAGCAGCCAGACCAGAGGGACAGAGTTAATCTACGAGCAGTACTTC.

The rearrangement links TRBV4-1 to TRBJ1-5; D is undetermined. CDR3 size: 15 residues. V was shortened by 5 bases and J by 4 bases, with 15 bases between the two germline ends. Germline lookup yields CDR1 MGHRA and CDR2 YSYEKL. The CDR3 region has the DNA TGCGCCAGCAGCTACATAGCGGGAGAGAATCAGCCCCAGCATTTT. Its translation is CASSYIAGENQPQHF.

This clone was picked up a small number of times. This chain joins TRBV5-8 and TRBJ1-5; 9 nucleotides align to TRBD1. CDR3 size: 17 residues. Germline CDR1 reads SGHTS; CDR2 reads YDEGEE. J lost 0 bases, V lost 3 bases, and 7 bases had no gene match. CDR3 loop: CASSWGTGKHSNQPQHF. CDR3 nucleotide sequence: TGTGCCAGCAGCTGGGGGACAGGGAAGCATAGCAATCAGCCCCAGCATTTT.

This chain's CDR3 is CASSLPGNEAFF. The CDR3 DNA follows: TGTGCCAGCAGCCTGCCCGGGAATGAAGCTTTCTTT. This chain links TRBV7-8 with TRBJ1-1, with D unresolved. CDR3 size: 12 residues. V lost 5 bases and J 7 bases, leaving 11 bases between the germline ends. CDR1 SGHVS and CDR2 FQNEAQ come from the germline V gene.

The gene calls are TRBV6-6 and TRBJ1-1; the match to TRBD1 covers 9 bases. V lost 7 bases to trimming and J lost 6 bases; unmatched junction nucleotides: 6. Germline-derived CDR1 and CDR2 are MNHNY and SVGAGI (reference sequence). The CDR3 extends over 13 amino acids. The CDR3 sequence: CASIRQGDAEAFF. The CDR3 bases are TGTGCCAGCATTAGACAGGGGGACGCTGAAGCTTTCTTT.

J is TRBJ2-5 and V is TRBV6-1; D perhaps matches TRBD1 (6 bases). V gave up 3 bases and J gave up 5 bases, with 7 bases separating them. The CDR3 loop spans 12 amino acids. From germline, CDR1 is MNHNS and CDR2 SASEGT. This CDR3 is CASSETGETQYF. DNA for the CDR3: TGTGCCAGCAGTGAGACAGGCGAGACCCAGTACTTC.

This clone was observed a single time. The chain employs TRBV7-9 and TRBJ2-3; D ambiguous. This CDR3 spans 13 amino acids. The V end was cut by 1 base, the J end by 6 bases, with 8 bases between. The germline gives CDR1 SEHNR, CDR2 FQNEAQ (reference sequence). The CDR3 loop reads CASSLVVEDTQYF. The DNA for the CDR3 is TGTGCCAGCAGCTTAGTGGTAGAGGATACGCAGTATTTT.

This sequence joins TRBV5-1 and TRBJ2-1; 13 bases are shared with TRBD2. V gave up 4 bases and J gave up 10 bases; unmatched junction bases: 8. Germline-derived CDR1 and CDR2 are SGHRS and YFSETQ. The CDR3 consists of 15 residues. The CDR3 is CASSPGTSGIDEQFF. For the CDR3, the DNA is TGCGCCAGCAGCCCCGGGACTAGCGGGATTGACGAGCAGTTCTTC.

The rearrangement uses TRBV5-1 and TRBJ1-1, with 9 bases fitting TRBD1. The CDR3 runs 14 residues. The V and J ends lost 6 bases and 4 bases, in that order; junction bases with no gene match: 7. Germline V gene sequence: CDR1 SGHRS, CDR2 YFSETQ. Here the CDR3 reads CASTRGTGPTEAFF. CDR3 DNA sequence: TGCGCCAGCACCCGGGGGACAGGGCCCACTGAAGCTTTCTTT.